This entry lists 8 T cell receptor beta chains sequenced from one sample in a study of vaccination and CD4 T cells after COVID-19. These TCRs are of unknown antigen specificity. Sequencing of DNA taken from cultured CD4+ T cells relied on the Oncomine TCR Beta short-read assay. TCRdb ran MiXCR on the PCR reads and lists one entry per CDR3 protein. In the table there are 26,000 or so distinct CDR3 sequences, around two fifths of which are singletons. Sample treatment: roughly 10-day PBMC culture with coronavirus spike peptide pools or control peptides (ViraFEST assay). The sample consisted of CD4+ T cells from blood, cultured in vitro. These receptors originate from a human donor who had recovered from COVID-19.

The chain carries TRBV6-1 and TRBJ2-1; D gene ambiguous. CDR3 size: 14 residues. Germline V CDR1 and CDR2: MNHNS, SASEGT. Trimming shortened V by 7 bases and J by 5 bases, and 15 bases separated the two germline ends. CDR3 protein: CASTPRQLNNEQFF. The CDR3 nucleotides are TGTGCCAGCACCCCCCGGCAGCTTAACAATGAGCAGTTCTTC.

The rearrangement joins TRBV11-1 to TRBJ1-6; TRBD1 aligns across 12 bases. The CDR3 is 17 residues long. The junction had 12 bases not matched to a gene; V was cut back by 5 bases and J by 10 bases. Looked up from germline, CDR1 is SGHAT and CDR2 is FQDESV (reference sequence). The CDR3: CASSAAGTGGRLSPLHF. Here the CDR3 DNA reads TGTGCCAGCAGCGCAGCCGGGACAGGGGGCCGTCTATCACCCCTCCACTTT. The full variable domain, its missing parts supplied by reference TRBV11-1 and TRBJ1-6, is EAEVAQSPRYKITEKSQAVAFWCDPISGHATLYWYRQILGQGPELLVQFQDESVVDDSQLPKDRFSAERLKGVDSTLKIQPAELGDSAMYLCASSAAGTGGRLSPLHFGNGTRLTVT.

This clonotype appeared a few times. This sequence joins TRBV6-1 and TRBJ1-5; TRBD1 matches at 12 bases. Germline-derived CDR1 and CDR2 are MNHNS and SASEGT. The V and J ends lost 10 bases and 2 bases, in that order; junction bases with no gene match: 15. The CDR3 has 18 amino acids. The CDR3 is CAIKGGTGGLSGNQPQHF. The CDR3 coding sequence is TGTGCCATCAAAGGAGGGACAGGGGGCCTTTCGGGCAATCAGCCCCAGCATTTT.

As for this clonotype: The junction shows a germline mismatch at one end, possibly a read error. The chain couples TRBV5-4 to TRBJ2-5; D possibly corresponds to TRBD1 (5 bases). The CDR3 consists of 15 residues. The germline gives CDR1 SGHNT, CDR2 YYREEE (reference sequence). The CDR3 loop is CASTLGQAIQETQYF. The CDR3 DNA is TGTGCCAGCACCTTGGGGCAGGCGATACAAGAGACCCAGTACTTC.

V gene TRBV20-1 combines with J gene TRBJ2-3; D possibly corresponds to TRBD1 (6 bases). Germline V gene lookup returns CDR1 DFQATT and CDR2 SNEGSKA (reference sequence). The germline V and J ends were trimmed by 3 bases and 5 bases, with 12 bases remaining between them. This CDR3 is built from 13 residues. CDR3 in DNA: TGCAGTGCTAGGGGACAATTGGGAGATACGCAGTATTTT. It encodes CSARGQLGDTQYF.

This clonotype was seen only once. The chain recombines TRBV28 with TRBJ1-2, with D tentatively TRBD1 (5 bases). V was pared by 2 bases and J by 2 bases, with 6 bases between. This CDR3 has 13 residues. Germline V gene sequence: CDR1 MDHEN, CDR2 SYDVKM. In DNA, the CDR3 is TGTGCCAGCAGTTTACGGACAAACTATGGCTACACCTTC. This sequence encodes CASSLRTNYGYTF.

This clonotype was recorded a few times. The chain is built from TRBV2 and TRBJ2-7; the D is unclear. Germline CDR1 SNHLY, CDR2 FYNNEI. V shed 6 bases and J shed 6 bases, with 15 bases lying between them. CDR3 length: 13 amino acids. CDR3 DNA sequence: TGTGCCAGCAGCCTGATGAACCTCGGCGAGCAGTACTTC. As protein: CASSLMNLGEQYF.

In its sample, this clonotype was seen a few times. The gene calls are TRBV6-1 and TRBJ2-3; the D call may be TRBD1 or TRBD2 (5 bases each). Between the trimmed V and J ends, which lost 3 bases and 0 bases, there was a span of 7 bases. Per germline, CDR1 MNHNS and CDR2 SASEGT. The CDR3 runs to 14 residues. This chain's CDR3 is CASSERGSTDTQYF. In DNA, the CDR3 is TGTGCCAGCAGTGAGAGGGGAAGCACAGATACGCAGTATTTT.